This TCR beta chain was profiled in a study of CD8+CD57+ T cells in acquired aplastic anemia. Study overall: Sorted CD4+ and CD8+ cells yielded DNA averaging approximately 3 ug.

Looked up from germline, CDR1 is SEHNR and CDR2 is FQNEAQ (reference sequence). This CDR3 is built from 15 residues. Trimming stripped 5 bases from V and 3 bases from J, with 17 bases between. TCR beta VDJ combinations and CDR3 sequences were profiled from genomic DNA. Via MiXCR, TCRdb re-called the reads, giving one row per CDR3 protein. The sample contains hundreds of thousands of distinct CDR3 sequences, roughly 64% of which appear only once. The source material was sorted CD4+, CD8+, or CD8+CD57+ T cells (not recorded which) from PBMCs. The chain recombines TRBV7-9 with TRBJ2-7, with a weak D call TRBD1 (7 bases). The TCR sequence derives from a human donor in good health, serving as a control. CDR3 region: CASSPGRDSHYEQYF. The CDR3 nucleotides read TGTGCCAGCAGCCCTGGGCGGGACAGTCACTACGAGCAGTACTTC. The variable domain in full, completed from reference TRBV7-9 and TRBJ2-7, reads DTGVSQNPRHKITKRGQNVTFRCDPISEHNRLYWYRQTLGQGPEFLTYFQNEAQLEKSRLLSDRFSAERPKGSFSTLEIQRTEQGDSAMYLCASSPGRDSHYEQYFGPGTRLTVT.